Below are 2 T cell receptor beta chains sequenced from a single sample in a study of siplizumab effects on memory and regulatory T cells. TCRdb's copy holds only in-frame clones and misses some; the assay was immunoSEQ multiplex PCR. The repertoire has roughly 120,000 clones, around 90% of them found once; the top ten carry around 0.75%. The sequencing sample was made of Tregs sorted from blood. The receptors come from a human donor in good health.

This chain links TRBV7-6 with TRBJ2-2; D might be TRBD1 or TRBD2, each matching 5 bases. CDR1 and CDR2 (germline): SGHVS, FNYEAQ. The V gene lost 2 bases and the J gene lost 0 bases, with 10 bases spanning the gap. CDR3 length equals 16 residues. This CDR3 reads CASSLSGTTNTGELFF. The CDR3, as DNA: TGTGCCAGCAGCTTATCGGGGACGACGAACACCGGGGAGCTGTTTTTT. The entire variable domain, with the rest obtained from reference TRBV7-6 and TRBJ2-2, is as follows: GAGVSQSPRYKVTKRGQDVALRCDPISGHVSLYWYRQALGQGPEFLTYFNYEAQQDKSGLPNDRFSAERPEGSISTLTIQRTEQRDSAMYRCASSLSGTTNTGELFFGEGSRLTVL.

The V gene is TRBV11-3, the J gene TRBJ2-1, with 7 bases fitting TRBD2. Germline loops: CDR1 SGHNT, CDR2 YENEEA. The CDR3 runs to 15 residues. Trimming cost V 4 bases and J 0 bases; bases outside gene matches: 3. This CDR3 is CASSWGGVSYNEQFF. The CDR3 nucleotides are TGTGCCAGCAGCTGGGGAGGGGTCTCCTACAATGAGCAGTTCTTC.